A selection of T cell receptor beta chains follows, all from one sample in a study of PD-1 blockade in classical Hodgkin lymphoma. Profiled with immunoSEQ multiplex PCR; TCRdb holds only in-frame clones, not every one. The data hold around 20,000 clones, with 68% observed a single time. Material: peripheral blood mononuclear cells (PBMCs), obtained at baseline. Receptor source: a human donor with classical Hodgkin lymphoma. CDR3s include the opening cysteine and the closing phenylalanine or tryptophan. Fields, in order: D gene, CDR3 length, clone size, J gene, V gene, CDR3 DNA, CDR3 protein. The D gene is left open where the match is weak. Clone size is stated in some rows and not others, as once, few, many or a class when expanded.

-	11	-	TRBJ2-3	TRBV19	TGTGCCAGTAGGTCCGGAGATACGCAGTATTTT	CASRSGDTQYF
-	15	-	TRBJ1-5	TRBV19	TGTGCCAGTAGTGTCCGGGACAAGGACAATCAGCCCCAGCATTTT	CASSVRDKDNQPQHF
TRBD1	14	medium-sized	TRBJ2-7	TRBV19	TGTGCCAGTAGTATAGTCGCAGGGGGCTACGAGCAGTACTTC	CASSIVAGGYEQYF
TRBD1	17	-	TRBJ1-1	TRBV18	TGTGCCAGCTCACCAATCAACAGGGGGCGGATGAACACTGAAGCTTTCTTT	CASSPINRGRMNTEAFF
TRBD2	14	-	TRBJ2-1	TRBV7-2	TGTGCCAGCACCGACCGGGGGGGGATCAATGAGCAGTTCTTC	CASTDRGGINEQFF
-	15	-	TRBJ2-7	TRBV11-2	TGTGCCAGCAGCTTAGTGCTCGGAGCAACTTACGAGCAGTACTTC	CASSLVLGATYEQYF
-	14	-	TRBJ2-6	TRBV9	TGTGCCAGCAACTCGGGGGCTGGGGCCAACGTCCTGACTTTC	CASNSGAGANVLTF
-	17	-	TRBJ2-3	TRBV9	TGTGCCAGCATCCTACCGTCCAGGCGGGATAATGAAGATACGCAGTATTTT	CASILPSRRDNEDTQYF
TRBD1	14	-	TRBJ2-4	TRBV7-2	TGTGCCAGCAGCTTATGGGACAGGGGTGACATTCAGTACTTC	CASSLWDRGDIQYF
-	13	-	TRBJ2-5	TRBV4-1	TGCGCCAGCAGTTTGGGGTTCCAAGAGACCCAGTACTTC	CASSLGFQETQYF
-	12	-	TRBJ2-7	TRBV27	TGTGCCAGCAGGGGGATCGGCGACGAGCAGTACTTC	CASRGIGDEQYF
TRBD1	15	-	TRBJ1-5	TRBV4-3	TGCGCCAGCAGCCAAGGGGGACAGGGTTATCAGCCCCAGCATTTT	CASSQGGQGYQPQHF
-	14	-	TRBJ1-4	TRBV5-1	TGCGCCAGCAGAATGACTGCAACTAATGAAAAACTGTTTTTT	CASRMTATNEKLFF
TRBD2	15	-	TRBJ2-5	TRBV19	TGTGCCAGTAGTAGACTAGCGGGGCCTCAAGAGACCCAGTACTTC	CASSRLAGPQETQYF